The sequence of this T cell receptor beta chain was determined in a study of T-cell memory formation after mild COVID-19. TCRdb re-derived calls from the 5' RACE reads in MiXCR, one entry per CDR3 protein. Among a few hundred thousand distinct CDR3 sequences listed, roughly 16% were seen once. Study results and caveats: Clones that shrank (day 15 to 85) were balanced CD4/CD8, whereas later expanders leaned CD4+. Shrinking CD4+ clones resided mostly in CM and EM, and CD8+ ones in EMRA.

The CDR3 consists of 17 residues. CDR1 and CDR2 from the germline V gene are MNHEY and SVGEGT. With 0 bases removed from V and 4 bases from J, the gap between germline ends came to 17 bases. Remarks on this clonotype: The antigen is undetermined.

This TCR was sampled from a man between 18 and 29 years old who had mild COVID-19 (a few samples of this study predate the infection). Cell type and time point are not known. The sample was PBMCs or a T cell subset sorted from them (not recorded which). The chain combines TRBV6-2 or TRBV6-3 with TRBJ2-3, with D possibly being TRBD1 (5 bases). CDR3 nucleotides: TGTGCCAGCAGTTACTCGATCCAGACAGTGGTTGCAGATACGCAGTATTTT. Translating it yields CASSYSIQTVVADTQYF.